This TCR beta chain was recovered during a study of control samples from healthy donors and cancer patients. Measured with immunoSEQ multiplex PCR; TCRdb has only the in-frame clones, and not every one. The table lists about 84,000 clones, 84% of them singletons. The V and J ends lost 4 bases and 2 bases respectively, with 12 bases between them. Germline V lookup: CDR1 SGHRS, CDR2 YFSETQ. CDR3 size: 15 residues. The receptor was derived from a man aged 55 to 70 with head and neck cancer. V and J are TRBV5-1 and TRBJ1-4; D is undetermined. Sequenced input: PBMCs. The CDR3 reads CASSPGRNTNEKLFF. The CDR3 bases are TGCGCCAGCAGCCCAGGACGGAATACTAATGAAAAACTGTTTTTT.